This record looks at one T cell receptor (beta chain) sequence and its context. This CDR3 contains 12 residues. V was cut by 4 bases and J by 3 bases, with 7 bases left in between. Germline lookup yields CDR1 MDHEN and CDR2 SYDVKM. TCRdb's table, derived via immunoSEQ multiplex PCR, lists solely in-frame clones and lacks some. The repertoire holds about 75,000 clones, with about 94% as singletons. The entry originates in a study of T cell changes during pregnancy in multiple sclerosis. The TCR originated in a female donor with multiple sclerosis, enrolled in a pregnancy study. The rearrangement joins TRBV28 to TRBJ2-7; D gene unclear. The sample here was CD4+ T cells from peripheral blood mononuclear cells, taken after pregnancy. CDR3 sequence: CASSSSLYEQYF. CDR3 sequence (DNA): TGTGCCAGCAGTTCGTCTCTCTACGAGCAGTACTTC.